This T cell receptor beta chain is drawn from a study of T cells in Graves' hyperthyroidism and ophthalmopathy. The study's findings and limits: Using 13 V-J features, a model discriminated ophthalmopathy from stable hyperthyroidism. Among clonotypes expanded in thyroid above 0.001, most were also found in blood. The model identified upcoming ophthalmopathy a median around 6 months ahead of onset.

For this clonotype: Its cognate antigen is unknown.

Trimming removed 8 bases from V and 3 bases from J, with 4 bases in between. The length of the CDR3 is 9 residues. Germline CDR1 is SQVTM and CDR2 is ANQGSEA. Amplified regions were TCR beta CDR3 sequences from RNA transcripts. Using the HTBI primer set, a first-round RT-PCR was run on the TCR CDR3. Each CDR3 protein gets one entry after TCRdb re-called the multiplex PCR reads with MiXCR. The sample consists of hundreds of thousands of distinct CDR3 sequences, 45% of them appearing once. This chain uses TRBV29-1 with TRBJ1-1; no clear D. Sequenced material: peripheral blood or thyroid tissue (not recorded which). The sequence came from an adult man with Graves' disease, either hyperthyroidism or ophthalmopathy (not recorded which). CDR3 in amino acids: CSWDTEAFF. The CDR3 DNA reads TGCAGCTGGGACACTGAAGCTTTCTTT.